This T cell receptor (beta chain) stems from a study of OX40 agonist ivuxolimab in advanced cancers. At the level of the study: The treatment was a fully human IgG2 OX40 agonist, ivuxolimab. Partial responses were achieved by three patients: one hepatocellular carcinoma, two cutaneous melanoma.

This CDR3 is built from 11 residues. CDR1 and CDR2 (germline): SNHLY, FYNNEI. Trimming left V 11 bases short and J 10 bases short, with 17 bases between. Study findings and constraints: Dosing at 0.1 to 3.0 mg/kg was accompanied by clonal expansion of CD4+ and CD8+ blood T cells by week 6.

Assay used: immunoSEQ multiplex PCR; TCRdb lists only in-frame clones, some missing. Counted here are about 21,000 clones, approximately 85% occurring once; the ten biggest clones make up approximately 3.1%. On this clone itself: Its antigen is unidentified.

The rearrangement uses TRBV2 and TRBJ1-1, with D tentatively TRBD1 (6 bases). The origin of this receptor is an adult with an advanced solid tumor such as melanoma, head and neck, liver or kidney cancer. Sample: CD4+ or CD8+ T cells sorted from blood, taken in a trial of the OX40 agonist ivuxolimab. This CDR3 is CASAVGAGAFF. The CDR3 DNA follows: TGTGCCTCGGCCGTGGGGGCAGGAGCTTTCTTT.